This TCR beta chain was identified in a study of graft-versus-host responses after intestinal transplantation. Repertoires were generated with immunoSEQ multiplex PCR, while TCRdb's copy carries only in-frame clones and drops some. The table has about 25,000 clones, 90% to 95% seen once. The J segment lost 8 bases and the V segment lost 7 bases, leaving 8 bases of the junction unmatched. The CDR3 has 14 amino acids. Looked up from germline, CDR1 is WNHNN and CDR2 is SYGVQD (reference sequence). This receptor was obtained from a human patient who received an intestinal transplant, so some T cells may come from the graft donor. The sample consisted of PBMCs, taken 18 days after transplant. The chain carries TRBV10-1 and TRBJ1-6; 7 nucleotides align to TRBD1. The CDR3 region is CASTLRQGDSPLHF. CDR3 DNA sequence: TGCGCCAGCACCCTTCGACAGGGTGATTCACCCCTCCACTTT.